This TCR beta chain was retrieved from a study of T cell repertoires in cytomegalovirus infection. Across the whole study: Both recently identified HLA-C-restricted and well-studied HLA-B-restricted CMV epitopes were used in the study. Public TCR beta signatures indicated both CMV infection and matching HLA type.

Turning to this clonotype: Its antigen is undetermined.

MiXCR, run by TCRdb on the reads, gives a single entry per CDR3 protein. Of 750,000 to 950,000 distinct CDR3 sequences in the sample, roughly 28% were seen once. The source material was cultured CD8+ T cells from PBMCs, sampled from culture after CMV antigen stimulation. The TCR comes from a human donor in good health (CMV status not recorded). Some clones in this sample may be carry-over from other donors' samples.

DNA of the CDR3: TGTGCCATCTTTAGGATAAACTATAATTCACCCCTCCACTTT. It is translated as CAIFRINYNSPLHF. The chain uses TRBV10-3 and TRBJ1-6; no reliable D call. The CDR3 is made up of 14 amino acids. Germline loops: CDR1 ENHRY, CDR2 SYGVKD. Trimming shortened V by 8 bases and J by 3 bases, and 11 bases separated the two germline ends.